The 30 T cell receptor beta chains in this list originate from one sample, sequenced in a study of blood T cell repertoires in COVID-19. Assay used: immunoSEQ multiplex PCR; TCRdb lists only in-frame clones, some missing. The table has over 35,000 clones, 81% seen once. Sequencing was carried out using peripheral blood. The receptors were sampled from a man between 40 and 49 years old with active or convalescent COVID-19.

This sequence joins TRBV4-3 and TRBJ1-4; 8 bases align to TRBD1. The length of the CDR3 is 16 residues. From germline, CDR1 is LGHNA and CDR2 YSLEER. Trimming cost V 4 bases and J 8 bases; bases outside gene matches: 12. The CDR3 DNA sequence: TGCGCCAGCAGCCGCGAGACCAGGGGGCGCGGAGAAAAACTGTTTTTT. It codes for CASSRETRGRGEKLFF.

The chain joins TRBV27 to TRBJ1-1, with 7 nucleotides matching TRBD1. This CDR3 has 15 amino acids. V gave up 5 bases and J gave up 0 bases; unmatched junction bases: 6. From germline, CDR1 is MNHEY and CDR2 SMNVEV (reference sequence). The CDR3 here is CASSPGQFLNTEAFF. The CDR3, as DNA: TGTGCCAGCAGTCCGGGACAGTTCCTGAACACTGAAGCTTTCTTT.

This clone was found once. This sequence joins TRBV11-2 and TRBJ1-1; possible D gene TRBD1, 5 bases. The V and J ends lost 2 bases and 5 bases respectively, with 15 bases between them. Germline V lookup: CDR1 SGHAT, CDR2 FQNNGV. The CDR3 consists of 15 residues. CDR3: CASSLSQVSGTEAFF. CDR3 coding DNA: TGTGCCAGCAGCTTATCTCAGGTCTCAGGGACTGAAGCTTTCTTT.

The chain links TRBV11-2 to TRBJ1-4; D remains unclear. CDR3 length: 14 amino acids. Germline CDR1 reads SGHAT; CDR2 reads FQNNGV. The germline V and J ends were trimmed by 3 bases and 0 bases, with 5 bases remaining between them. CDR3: CASSFRSTNEKLFF. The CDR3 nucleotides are TGTGCCAGCAGCTTTAGATCAACTAATGAAAAACTGTTTTTT.

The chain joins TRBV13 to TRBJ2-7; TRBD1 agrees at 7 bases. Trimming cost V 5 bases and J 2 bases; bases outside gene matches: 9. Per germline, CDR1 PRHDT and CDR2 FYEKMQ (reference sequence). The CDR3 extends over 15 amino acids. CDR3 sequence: CASSPGVTGTYEQYF. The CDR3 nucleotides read TGTGCCAGCAGCCCAGGGGTGACAGGGACCTACGAGCAGTACTTC.

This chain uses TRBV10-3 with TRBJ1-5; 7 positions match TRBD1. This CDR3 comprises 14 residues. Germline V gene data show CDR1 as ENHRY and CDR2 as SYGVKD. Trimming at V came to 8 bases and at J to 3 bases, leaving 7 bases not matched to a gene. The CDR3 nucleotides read TGTGCCATCTCCAGGGGGGAGTCCAATCAGCCCCAGCATTTT. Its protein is CAISRGESNQPQHF.

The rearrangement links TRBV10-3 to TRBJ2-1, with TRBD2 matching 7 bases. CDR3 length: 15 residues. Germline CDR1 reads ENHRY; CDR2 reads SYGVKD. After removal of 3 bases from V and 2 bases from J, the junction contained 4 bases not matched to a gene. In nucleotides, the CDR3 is TGTGCCATCAGTGAAAGCAGCGGGGCCTACAATGAGCAGTTCTTC. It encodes CAISESSGAYNEQFF.

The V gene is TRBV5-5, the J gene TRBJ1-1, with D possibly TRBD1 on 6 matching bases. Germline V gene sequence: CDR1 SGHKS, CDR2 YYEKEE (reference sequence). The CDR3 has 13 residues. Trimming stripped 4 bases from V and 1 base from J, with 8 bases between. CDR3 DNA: TGTGCCAGCAGCCTGACAGGGAACACTGAAGCTTTCTTT. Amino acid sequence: CASSLTGNTEAFF.

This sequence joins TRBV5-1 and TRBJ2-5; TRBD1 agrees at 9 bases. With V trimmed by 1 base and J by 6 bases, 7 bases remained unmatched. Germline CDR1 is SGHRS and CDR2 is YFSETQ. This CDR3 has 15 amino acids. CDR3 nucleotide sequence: TGCGCCAGCAGCTTGAGCTCGGGACAGGGAAAGACCCAGTACTTC. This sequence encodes CASSLSSGQGKTQYF. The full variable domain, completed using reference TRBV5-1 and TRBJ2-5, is KAGVTQTPRYLIKTRGQQVTLSCSPISGHRSVSWYQQTPGQGLQFLFEYFSETQRNKGNFPGRFSGRQFSNSRSEMNVSTLELGDSALYLCASSLSSGQGKTQYFGPGTRLLVL.

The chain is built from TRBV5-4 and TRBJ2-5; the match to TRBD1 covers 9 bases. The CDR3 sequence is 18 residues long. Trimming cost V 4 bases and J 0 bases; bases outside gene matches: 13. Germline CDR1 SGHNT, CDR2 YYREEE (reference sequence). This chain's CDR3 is CASSPTTGGLRYQETQYF. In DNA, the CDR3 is TGTGCCAGCAGCCCGACGACAGGGGGATTGAGGTACCAAGAGACCCAGTACTTC.

Here the CDR3 reads CASRGTASTDTQYF. CDR3 DNA sequence: TGTGCCAGCAGGGGGACAGCCAGCACAGATACGCAGTATTTT. This sequence joins TRBV6-5 and TRBJ2-3, with TRBD1 matching over 7 bases. The CDR3 has 14 residues. The ends lost 6 bases at V and 0 bases at J; junction bases unmatched: 3. Germline V gives CDR1 MNHEY, CDR2 SVGAGI.

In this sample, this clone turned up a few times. The CDR3 bases are TGTGCCAGCAGCCAAGGTGGAGTTGTGGAAGCTTTCTTT. Translating it yields CASSQGGVVEAFF. The V gene is TRBV3-1 (or the pseudogene TRBV3-2), the J gene TRBJ1-1; D gene ambiguous. The CDR3 totals 13 residues. V lost 1 base and J 8 bases, leaving 11 bases between the germline ends. The germline gives CDR1 LGHDT, CDR2 YNNKEL (reference sequence).

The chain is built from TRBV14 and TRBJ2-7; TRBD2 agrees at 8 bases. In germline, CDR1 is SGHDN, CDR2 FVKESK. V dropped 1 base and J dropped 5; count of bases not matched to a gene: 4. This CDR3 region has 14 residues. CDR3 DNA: TGTGCCAGCAGCCAAGGACTAGCGAGCCACGAGCAGTACTTC. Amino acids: CASSQGLASHEQYF.

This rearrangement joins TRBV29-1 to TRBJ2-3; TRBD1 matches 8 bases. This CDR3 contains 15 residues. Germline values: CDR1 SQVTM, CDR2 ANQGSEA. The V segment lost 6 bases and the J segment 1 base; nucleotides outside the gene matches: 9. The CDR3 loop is CSVGQGGSGTDTQYF. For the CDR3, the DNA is TGCAGCGTCGGACAGGGAGGTAGCGGCACAGATACGCAGTATTTT.

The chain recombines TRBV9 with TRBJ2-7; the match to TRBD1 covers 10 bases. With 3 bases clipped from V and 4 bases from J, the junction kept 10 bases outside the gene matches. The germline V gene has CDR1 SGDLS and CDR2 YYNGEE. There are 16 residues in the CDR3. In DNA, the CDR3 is TGTGCCAGCAGCGGGGTCCGGGACAGGGGAACTTACGAGCAGTACTTC. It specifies CASSGVRDRGTYEQYF.

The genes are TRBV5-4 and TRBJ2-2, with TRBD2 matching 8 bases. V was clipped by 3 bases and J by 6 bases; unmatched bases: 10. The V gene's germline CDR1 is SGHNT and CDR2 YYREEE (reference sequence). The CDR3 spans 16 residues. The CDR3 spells CASSSWRGVVAGELFF. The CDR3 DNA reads TGTGCCAGCAGCTCTTGGCGGGGGGTGGTCGCCGGGGAGCTGTTTTTT.

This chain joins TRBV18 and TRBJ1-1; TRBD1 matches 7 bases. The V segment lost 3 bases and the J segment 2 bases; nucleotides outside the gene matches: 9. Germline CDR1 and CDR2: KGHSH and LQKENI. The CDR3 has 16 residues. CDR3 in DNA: TGTGCCAGCTCACCCCGGGCCGGGACAGTCAACACTGAAGCTTTCTTT. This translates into CASSPRAGTVNTEAFF. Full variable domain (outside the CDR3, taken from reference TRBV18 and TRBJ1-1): NAGVMQNPRHLVRRRGQEARLRCSPMKGHSHVYWYRQLPEEGLKFMVYLQKENIIDESGMPKERFSAEFPKEGPSILRIQQVVRGDSAAYFCASSPRAGTVNTEAFFGQGTRLTVV.

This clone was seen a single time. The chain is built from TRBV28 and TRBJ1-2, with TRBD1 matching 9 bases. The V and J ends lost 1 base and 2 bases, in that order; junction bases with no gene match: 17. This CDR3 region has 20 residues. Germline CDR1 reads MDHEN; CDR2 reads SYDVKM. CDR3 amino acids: CASSLFWRTGQGRQNYGYTF. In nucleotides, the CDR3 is TGTGCCAGCAGTTTATTCTGGAGAACGGGACAGGGACGCCAGAACTATGGCTACACCTTC.

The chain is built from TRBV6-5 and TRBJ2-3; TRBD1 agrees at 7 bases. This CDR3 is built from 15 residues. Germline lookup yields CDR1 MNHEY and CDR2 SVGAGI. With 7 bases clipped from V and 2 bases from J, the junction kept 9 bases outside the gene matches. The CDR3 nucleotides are TGTGCCAGCAAAAGGACAGGCTCTGCCACAGATACGCAGTATTTT. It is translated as CASKRTGSATDTQYF.

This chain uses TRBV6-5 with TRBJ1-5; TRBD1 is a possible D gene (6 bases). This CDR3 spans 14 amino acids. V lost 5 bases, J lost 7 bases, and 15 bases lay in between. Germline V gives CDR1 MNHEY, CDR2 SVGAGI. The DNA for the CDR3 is TGTGCCAGCAGTAGGGACATTGGTGGCCAGCCCCAGCATTTT. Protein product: CASSRDIGGQPQHF.

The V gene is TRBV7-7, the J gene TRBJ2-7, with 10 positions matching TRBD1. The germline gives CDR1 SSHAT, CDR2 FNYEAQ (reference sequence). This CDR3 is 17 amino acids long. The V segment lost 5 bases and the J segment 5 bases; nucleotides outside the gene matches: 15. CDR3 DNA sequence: TGTGCCAGCAGCCCCACTCCGACAGGGGGCTCGCGTAACGAGCAGTACTTC. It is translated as CASSPTPTGGSRNEQYF.

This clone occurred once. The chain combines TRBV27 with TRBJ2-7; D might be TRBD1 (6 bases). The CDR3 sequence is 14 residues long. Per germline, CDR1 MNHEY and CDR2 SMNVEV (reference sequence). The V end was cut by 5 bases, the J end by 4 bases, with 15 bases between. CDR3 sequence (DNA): TGTGCCAGCAGTCCCAACAGGGACCTTTACGAGCAGTACTTC. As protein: CASSPNRDLYEQYF.

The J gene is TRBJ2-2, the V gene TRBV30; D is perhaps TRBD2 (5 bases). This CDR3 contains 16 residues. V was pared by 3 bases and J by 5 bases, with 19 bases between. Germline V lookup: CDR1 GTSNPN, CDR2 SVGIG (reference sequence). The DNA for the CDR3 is TGTGCCTGGAGATCGAGCGGATCCTCAGGAACCGGGGAGCTGTTTTTT. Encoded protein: CAWRSSGSSGTGELFF.

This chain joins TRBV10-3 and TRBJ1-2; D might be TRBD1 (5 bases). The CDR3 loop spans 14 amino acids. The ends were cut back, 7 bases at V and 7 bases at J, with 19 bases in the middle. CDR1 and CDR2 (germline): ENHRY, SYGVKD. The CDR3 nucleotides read TGTGCCATCAACGGGGTCGGGGGTGGCGGTGGCTACACCTTC. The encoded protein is CAINGVGGGGGYTF.

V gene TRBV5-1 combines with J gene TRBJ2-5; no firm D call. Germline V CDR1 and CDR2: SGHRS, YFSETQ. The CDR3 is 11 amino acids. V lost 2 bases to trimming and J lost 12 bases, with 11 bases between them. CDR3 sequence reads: CASSFKEIEYF. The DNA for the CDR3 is TGCGCCAGCAGCTTTAAGGAGATCGAGTACTTC. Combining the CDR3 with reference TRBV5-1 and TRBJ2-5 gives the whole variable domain KAGVTQTPRYLIKTRGQQVTLSCSPISGHRSVSWYQQTPGQGLQFLFEYFSETQRNKGNFPGRFSGRQFSNSRSEMNVSTLELGDSALYLCASSFKEIEYFGPGTRLLVL.

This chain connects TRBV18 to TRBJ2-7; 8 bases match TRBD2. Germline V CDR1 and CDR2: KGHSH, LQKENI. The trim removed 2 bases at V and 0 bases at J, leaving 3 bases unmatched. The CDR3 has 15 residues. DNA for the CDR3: TGTGCCAGCTCACCATCCGGGACTAGCTCCTACGAGCAGTACTTC. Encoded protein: CASSPSGTSSYEQYF.

The CDR3 DNA sequence: TGTGCCAGCAGTGCCGGACTAGTTCGGAGCACAGATACGCAGTATTTT. Its translation is CASSAGLVRSTDTQYF. The rearrangement links TRBV28 to TRBJ2-3; 7 nucleotides agree with TRBD2. Losses at the gene ends were 5 bases for V and 0 bases for J; bases not matched to a gene: 8. Per germline, CDR1 MDHEN and CDR2 SYDVKM. The CDR3 is 16 residues long.

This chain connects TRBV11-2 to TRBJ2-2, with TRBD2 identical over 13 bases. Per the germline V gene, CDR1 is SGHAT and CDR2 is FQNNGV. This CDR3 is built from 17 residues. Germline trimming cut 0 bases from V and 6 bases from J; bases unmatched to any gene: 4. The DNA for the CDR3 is TGTGCCAGCAGCTTAGAACTAGCGGGGGGGCCTTCCGGGGAGCTGTTTTTT. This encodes CASSLELAGGPSGELFF. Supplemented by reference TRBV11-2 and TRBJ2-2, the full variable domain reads EAGVAQSPRYKIIEKRQSVAFWCNPISGHATLYWYQQILGQGPKLLIQFQNNGVVDDSQLPKDRFSAERLKGVDSTLKIQPAKLEDSAVYLCASSLELAGGPSGELFFGEGSRLTVL.

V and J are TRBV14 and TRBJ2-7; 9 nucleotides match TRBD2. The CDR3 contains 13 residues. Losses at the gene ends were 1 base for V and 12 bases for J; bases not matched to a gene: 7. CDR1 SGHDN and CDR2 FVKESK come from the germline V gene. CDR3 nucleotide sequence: TGTGCCAGCAGCCAAGGGGGGACTAGCTTACGGTACTTC. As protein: CASSQGGTSLRYF. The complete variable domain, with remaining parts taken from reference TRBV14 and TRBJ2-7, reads EAGVTQFPSHSVIEKGQTVTLRCDPISGHDNLYWYRRVMGKEIKFLLHFVKESKQDESGMPNNRFLAERTGGTYSTLKVQPAELEDSGVYFCASSQGGTSLRYFGPGTRLTVT.

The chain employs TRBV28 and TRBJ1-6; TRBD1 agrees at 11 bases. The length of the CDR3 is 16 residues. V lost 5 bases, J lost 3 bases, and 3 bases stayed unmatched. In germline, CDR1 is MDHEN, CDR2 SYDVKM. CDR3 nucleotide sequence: TGTGCCAGCAGTGGGACAGGGGGAAACTATAATTCACCCCTCCACTTT. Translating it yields CASSGTGGNYNSPLHF.